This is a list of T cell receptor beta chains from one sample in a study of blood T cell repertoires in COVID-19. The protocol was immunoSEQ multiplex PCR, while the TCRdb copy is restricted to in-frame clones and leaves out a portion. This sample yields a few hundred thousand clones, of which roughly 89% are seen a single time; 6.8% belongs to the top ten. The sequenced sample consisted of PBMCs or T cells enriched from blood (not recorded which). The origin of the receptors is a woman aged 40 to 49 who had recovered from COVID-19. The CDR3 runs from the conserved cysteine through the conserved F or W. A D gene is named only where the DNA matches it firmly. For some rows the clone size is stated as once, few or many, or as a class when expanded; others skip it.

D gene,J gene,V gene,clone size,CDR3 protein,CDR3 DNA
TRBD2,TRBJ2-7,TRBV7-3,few,CASSSLAGVGEQYF,TGTGCCAGCAGCTCCCTAGCGGGAGTCGGCGAGCAGTACTTC
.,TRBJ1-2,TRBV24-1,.,CATSEGRGGYGYTF,TGTGCCACCAGTGAGGGCAGGGGCGGCTATGGCTACACCTTC
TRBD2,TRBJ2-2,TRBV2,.,CASSFLGLAGPKNTGELFF,TGTGCCAGCAGTTTTTTGGGACTAGCGGGACCCAAGAACACCGGGGAGCTGTTTTTT
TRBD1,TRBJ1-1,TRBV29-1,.,CSVKGQQNTEAFF,TGCAGCGTCAAGGGACAGCAGAACACTGAAGCTTTCTTT
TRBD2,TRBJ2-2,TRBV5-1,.,CASSSVAGAGGELFF,TGCGCCAGCAGCTCCGTAGCGGGAGCAGGCGGGGAGCTGTTTTTT
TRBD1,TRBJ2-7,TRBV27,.,CASSLRAGTGVFYEQYF,TGTGCCAGCAGTCTACGTGCCGGGACAGGGGTTTTCTACGAGCAGTACTTC
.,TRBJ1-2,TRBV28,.,CASTLLAGSGANYGYTF,TGTGCCAGCACCCTCCTAGCGGGGTCCGGAGCTAACTATGGCTACACCTTC
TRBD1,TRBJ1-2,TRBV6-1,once,CASSAGNRGRVRNYGYTF,TGTGCCAGCAGTGCCGGCAACAGGGGGCGCGTTAGAAACTATGGCTACACCTTC
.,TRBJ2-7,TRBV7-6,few,CASSPDMSQYYEQYF,TGTGCCAGCAGCCCCGATATGAGCCAATACTACGAGCAGTACTTC
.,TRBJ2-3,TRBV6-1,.,CASSEVRGDTQYF,TGTGCCAGCAGTGAAGTCAGGGGCGATACGCAGTATTTT
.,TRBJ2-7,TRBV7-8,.,CASSLDRGIGYEQYF,TGTGCCAGCAGCTTAGATCGGGGGATCGGCTACGAGCAGTACTTC
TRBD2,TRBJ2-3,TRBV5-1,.,CASSSRTSGRALFTDTQYF,TGCGCCAGCAGCTCACGGACTAGCGGGAGGGCATTGTTCACAGATACGCAGTATTTT
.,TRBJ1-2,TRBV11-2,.,CASSLTERYTF,TGTGCCAGCAGCTTGACAGAGCGCTACACCTTC
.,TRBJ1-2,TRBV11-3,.,CASSLGYRDYGYTF,TGTGCCAGCAGCTTAGGGTACAGAGACTATGGCTACACCTTC
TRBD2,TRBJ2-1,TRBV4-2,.,CASSQDWTSQALSSYNEQFF,TGTGCCAGCAGCCAAGATTGGACTAGCCAGGCCCTTAGCTCCTACAATGAGCAGTTCTTC
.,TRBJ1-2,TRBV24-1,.,CATSDWQAGGYTF,TGTGCCACCAGTGATTGGCAAGCGGGTGGCTACACCTTC
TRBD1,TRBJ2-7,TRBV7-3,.,CASSEGQGTYEQYF,TGTGCCAGCAGCGAGGGACAGGGGACCTACGAGCAGTACTTC
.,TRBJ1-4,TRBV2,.,CASNRASEKLFF,TGTGCCAGCAACAGGGCGAGTGAAAAACTGTTTTTT
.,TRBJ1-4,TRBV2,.,CASSEGPHREKLFF,TGTGCCAGCAGTGAAGGCCCTCACAGGGAGAAACTGTTTTTT
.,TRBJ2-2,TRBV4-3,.,CASSQDETGELFF,TGCGCCAGCAGCCAAGATGAGACCGGGGAGCTGTTTTTT
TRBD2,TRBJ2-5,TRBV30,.,CAWDPPGGRAFQETQYF,TGTGCCTGGGATCCCCCAGGCGGGAGGGCCTTCCAAGAGACCCAGTACTTC
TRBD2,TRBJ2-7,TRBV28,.,CASSPSGSRLEQYF,TGTGCCAGCAGTCCTAGCGGGAGCCGACTGGAGCAGTACTTC
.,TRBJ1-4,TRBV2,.,CASSEWTAEKLFF,TGTGCCAGCAGTGAATGGACAGCTGAAAAACTGTTTTTT
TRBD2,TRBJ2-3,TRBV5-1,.,CASSLEAAGGPGDTQYF,TGCGCCAGCAGCTTGGAAGCAGCGGGAGGGCCCGGAGATACGCAGTATTTT
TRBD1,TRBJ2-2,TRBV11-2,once,CASSLDRDRANTGELFF,TGTGCCAGCAGCTTAGACCGGGACAGGGCGAACACCGGGGAGCTGTTTTTT
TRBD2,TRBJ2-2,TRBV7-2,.,CASSYPLGGRNTGELFF,TGTGCCAGCAGCTACCCTTTAGGCGGGAGGAACACCGGGGAGCTGTTTTTT
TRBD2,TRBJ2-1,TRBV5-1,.,CASSWGLAGGSYNEQFF,TGCGCCAGCAGCTGGGGACTAGCGGGAGGATCTTACAATGAGCAGTTCTTC
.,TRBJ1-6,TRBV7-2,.,CASSSLEAGNSPLHF,TGTGCCAGCAGCTCCTTGGAGGCCGGTAATTCACCCCTCCACTTT
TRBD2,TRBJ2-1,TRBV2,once,CASSGAAGVGGEQFF,TGTGCCAGCAGTGGAGCAGCGGGAGTGGGTGGTGAGCAGTTCTTC